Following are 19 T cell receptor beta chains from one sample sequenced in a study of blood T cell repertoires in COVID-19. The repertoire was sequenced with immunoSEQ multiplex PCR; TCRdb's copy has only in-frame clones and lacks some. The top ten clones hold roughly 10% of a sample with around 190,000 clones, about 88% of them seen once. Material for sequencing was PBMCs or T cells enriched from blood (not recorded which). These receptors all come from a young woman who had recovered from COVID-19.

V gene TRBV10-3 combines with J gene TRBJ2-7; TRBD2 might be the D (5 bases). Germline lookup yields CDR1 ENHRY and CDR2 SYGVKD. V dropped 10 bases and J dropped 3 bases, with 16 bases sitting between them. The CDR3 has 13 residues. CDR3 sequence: CASADKEGYEQYF. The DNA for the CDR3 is TGTGCCAGCGCGGATAAAGAGGGCTACGAGCAGTACTTC.

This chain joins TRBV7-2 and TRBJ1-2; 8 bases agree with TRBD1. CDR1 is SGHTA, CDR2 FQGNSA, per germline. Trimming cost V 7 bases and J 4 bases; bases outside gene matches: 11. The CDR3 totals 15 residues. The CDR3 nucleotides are TGTGCCAGCACCATACCGACAGGGGTTGGCTATGGCTACACCTTC. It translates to CASTIPTGVGYGYTF.

In DNA, the CDR3 is TGTGCCAGCACTAAAGGACAGGGGCTTCATCAGCCCCAGCATTTT. It translates to CASTKGQGLHQPQHF. The J gene is TRBJ1-5, the V gene TRBV28; 9 positions agree with TRBD1. Germline-derived CDR1 and CDR2 are MDHEN and SYDVKM. With 7 bases clipped from V and 5 bases from J, the junction kept 9 bases outside the gene matches. The CDR3 has 15 amino acids.

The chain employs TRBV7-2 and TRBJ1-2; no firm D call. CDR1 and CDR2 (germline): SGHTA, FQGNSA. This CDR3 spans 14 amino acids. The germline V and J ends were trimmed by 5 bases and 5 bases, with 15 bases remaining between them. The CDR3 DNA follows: TGTGCCAGCAGCGTAGATCCAGAGGTATATGGCTACACCTTC. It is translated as CASSVDPEVYGYTF.

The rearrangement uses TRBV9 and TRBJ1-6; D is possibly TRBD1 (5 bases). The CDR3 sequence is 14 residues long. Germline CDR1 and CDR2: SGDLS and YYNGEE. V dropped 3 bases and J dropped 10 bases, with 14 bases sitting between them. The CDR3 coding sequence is TGTGCCAGCAGCGCAGGGCCCGAGAACTCACCCCTCCACTTT. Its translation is CASSAGPENSPLHF.

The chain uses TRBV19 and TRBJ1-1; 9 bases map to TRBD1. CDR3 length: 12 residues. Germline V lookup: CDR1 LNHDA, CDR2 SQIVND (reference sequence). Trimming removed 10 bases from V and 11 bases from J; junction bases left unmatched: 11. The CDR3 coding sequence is TGTGCCACAGTACCGGGACAGGGTTCGGCTTTCTTT. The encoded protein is CATVPGQGSAFF.

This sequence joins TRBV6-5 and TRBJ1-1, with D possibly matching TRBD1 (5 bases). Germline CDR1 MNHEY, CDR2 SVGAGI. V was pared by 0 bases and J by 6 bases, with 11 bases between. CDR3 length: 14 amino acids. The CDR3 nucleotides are TGTGCCAGCAGTTACTCGGGGGGGATGTCTGAAGCTTTCTTT. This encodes CASSYSGGMSEAFF.

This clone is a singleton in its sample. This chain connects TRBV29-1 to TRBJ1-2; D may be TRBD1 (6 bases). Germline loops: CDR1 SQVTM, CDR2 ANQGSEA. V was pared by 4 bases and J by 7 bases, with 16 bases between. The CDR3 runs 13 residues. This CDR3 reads CSVAPDRTGGYTF. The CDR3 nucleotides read TGCAGCGTTGCCCCCGACAGGACTGGTGGCTACACCTTC.

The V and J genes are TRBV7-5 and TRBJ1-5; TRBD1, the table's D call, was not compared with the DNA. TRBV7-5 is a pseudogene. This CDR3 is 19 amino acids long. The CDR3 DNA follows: TGTGCCAGAAGCCGTGGGGGACTCTGGACAGGGCGGAGCAATCAGCCCCAGCATTTT. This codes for CARSRGGLWTGRSNQPQHF.

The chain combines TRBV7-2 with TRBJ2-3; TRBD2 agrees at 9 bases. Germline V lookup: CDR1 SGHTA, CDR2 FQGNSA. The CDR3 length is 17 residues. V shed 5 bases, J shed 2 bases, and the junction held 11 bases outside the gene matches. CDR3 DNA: TGTGCCAGCAGCCCCTATGTAGCGGGGGCCTACACAGATACGCAGTATTTT. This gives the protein CASSPYVAGAYTDTQYF.

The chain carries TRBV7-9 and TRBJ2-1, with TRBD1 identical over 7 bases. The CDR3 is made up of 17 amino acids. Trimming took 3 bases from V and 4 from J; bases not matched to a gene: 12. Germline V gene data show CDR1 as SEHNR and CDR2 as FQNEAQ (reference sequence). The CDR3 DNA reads TGTGCCAGCAGCTTGGGATTGGGACAGCCCTCTTACAATGAGCAGTTCTTC. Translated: CASSLGLGQPSYNEQFF. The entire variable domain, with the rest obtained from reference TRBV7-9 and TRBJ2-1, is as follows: DTGVSQNPRHKITKRGQNVTFRCDPISEHNRLYWYRQTLGQGPEFLTYFQNEAQLEKSRLLSDRFSAERPKGSFSTLEIQRTEQGDSAMYLCASSLGLGQPSYNEQFFGPGTRLTVL.

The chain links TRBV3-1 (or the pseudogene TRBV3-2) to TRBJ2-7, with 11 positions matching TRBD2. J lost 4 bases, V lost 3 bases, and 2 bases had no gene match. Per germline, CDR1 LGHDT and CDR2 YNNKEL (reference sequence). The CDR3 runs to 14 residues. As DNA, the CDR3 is TGTGCCAGCAGCCATTCTAGCGGGGGGTACGAGCAGTACTTC. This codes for CASSHSSGGYEQYF.

CDR3 sequence: CASSLQGAWGTSGQETQYF. As DNA, the CDR3 is TGTGCCAGCAGCCTCCAGGGGGCTTGGGGGACTAGCGGCCAAGAGACCCAGTACTTC. The genes are TRBV14 and TRBJ2-5; TRBD2 matches 11 bases. The CDR3 totals 19 residues. Germline V CDR1 and CDR2: SGHDN, FVKESK. Trimming removed 4 bases from V and 1 base from J; junction bases left unmatched: 14.

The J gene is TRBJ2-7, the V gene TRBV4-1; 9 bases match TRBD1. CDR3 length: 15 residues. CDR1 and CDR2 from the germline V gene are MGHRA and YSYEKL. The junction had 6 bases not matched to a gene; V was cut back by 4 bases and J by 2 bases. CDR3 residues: CASSLQGAGTYEQYF. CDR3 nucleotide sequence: TGCGCCAGCAGCCTACAGGGGGCGGGTACCTACGAGCAGTACTTC.

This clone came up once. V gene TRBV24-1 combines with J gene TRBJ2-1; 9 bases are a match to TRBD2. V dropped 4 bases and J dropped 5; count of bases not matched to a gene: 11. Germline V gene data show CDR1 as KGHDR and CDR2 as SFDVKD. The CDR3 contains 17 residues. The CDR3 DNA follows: TGTGCCACCAGTGACCCCAGAGCGGGAGGACCAAACAATGAGCAGTTCTTC. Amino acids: CATSDPRAGGPNNEQFF.

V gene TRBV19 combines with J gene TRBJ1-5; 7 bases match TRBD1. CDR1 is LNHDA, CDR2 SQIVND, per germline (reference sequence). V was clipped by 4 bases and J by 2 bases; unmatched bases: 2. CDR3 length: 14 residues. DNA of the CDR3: TGTGCCAGTAGTACCGGACAGGGCAATCAGCCCCAGCATTTT. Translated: CASSTGQGNQPQHF. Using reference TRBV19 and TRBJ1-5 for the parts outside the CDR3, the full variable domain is DGGITQSPKYLFRKEGQNVTLSCEQNLNHDAMYWYRQDPGQGLRLIYYSQIVNDFQKGDIAEGYSVSREKKESFPLTVTSAQKNPTAFYLCASSTGQGNQPQHFGDGTRLSIL.

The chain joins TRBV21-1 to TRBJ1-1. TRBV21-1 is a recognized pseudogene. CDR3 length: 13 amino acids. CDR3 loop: CASSKAPGAEAFF. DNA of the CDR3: TGTGCCAGCAGCAAAGCGCCCGGGGCTGAAGCTTTCTTT.

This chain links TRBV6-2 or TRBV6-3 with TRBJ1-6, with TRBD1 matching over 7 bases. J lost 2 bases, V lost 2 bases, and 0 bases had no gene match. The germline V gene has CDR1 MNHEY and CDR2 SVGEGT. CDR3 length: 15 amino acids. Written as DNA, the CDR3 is TGTGCCAGCAGTTACAGGGGGCCCTATAATTCACCCCTCCACTTT. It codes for CASSYRGPYNSPLHF.

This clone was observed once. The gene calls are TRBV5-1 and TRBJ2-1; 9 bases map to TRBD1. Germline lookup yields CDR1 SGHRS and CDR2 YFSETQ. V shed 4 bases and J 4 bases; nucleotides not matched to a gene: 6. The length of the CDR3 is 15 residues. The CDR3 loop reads CASSVTGGAYNEQFF. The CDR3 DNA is TGCGCCAGCAGCGTAACAGGGGGCGCGTACAATGAGCAGTTCTTC.